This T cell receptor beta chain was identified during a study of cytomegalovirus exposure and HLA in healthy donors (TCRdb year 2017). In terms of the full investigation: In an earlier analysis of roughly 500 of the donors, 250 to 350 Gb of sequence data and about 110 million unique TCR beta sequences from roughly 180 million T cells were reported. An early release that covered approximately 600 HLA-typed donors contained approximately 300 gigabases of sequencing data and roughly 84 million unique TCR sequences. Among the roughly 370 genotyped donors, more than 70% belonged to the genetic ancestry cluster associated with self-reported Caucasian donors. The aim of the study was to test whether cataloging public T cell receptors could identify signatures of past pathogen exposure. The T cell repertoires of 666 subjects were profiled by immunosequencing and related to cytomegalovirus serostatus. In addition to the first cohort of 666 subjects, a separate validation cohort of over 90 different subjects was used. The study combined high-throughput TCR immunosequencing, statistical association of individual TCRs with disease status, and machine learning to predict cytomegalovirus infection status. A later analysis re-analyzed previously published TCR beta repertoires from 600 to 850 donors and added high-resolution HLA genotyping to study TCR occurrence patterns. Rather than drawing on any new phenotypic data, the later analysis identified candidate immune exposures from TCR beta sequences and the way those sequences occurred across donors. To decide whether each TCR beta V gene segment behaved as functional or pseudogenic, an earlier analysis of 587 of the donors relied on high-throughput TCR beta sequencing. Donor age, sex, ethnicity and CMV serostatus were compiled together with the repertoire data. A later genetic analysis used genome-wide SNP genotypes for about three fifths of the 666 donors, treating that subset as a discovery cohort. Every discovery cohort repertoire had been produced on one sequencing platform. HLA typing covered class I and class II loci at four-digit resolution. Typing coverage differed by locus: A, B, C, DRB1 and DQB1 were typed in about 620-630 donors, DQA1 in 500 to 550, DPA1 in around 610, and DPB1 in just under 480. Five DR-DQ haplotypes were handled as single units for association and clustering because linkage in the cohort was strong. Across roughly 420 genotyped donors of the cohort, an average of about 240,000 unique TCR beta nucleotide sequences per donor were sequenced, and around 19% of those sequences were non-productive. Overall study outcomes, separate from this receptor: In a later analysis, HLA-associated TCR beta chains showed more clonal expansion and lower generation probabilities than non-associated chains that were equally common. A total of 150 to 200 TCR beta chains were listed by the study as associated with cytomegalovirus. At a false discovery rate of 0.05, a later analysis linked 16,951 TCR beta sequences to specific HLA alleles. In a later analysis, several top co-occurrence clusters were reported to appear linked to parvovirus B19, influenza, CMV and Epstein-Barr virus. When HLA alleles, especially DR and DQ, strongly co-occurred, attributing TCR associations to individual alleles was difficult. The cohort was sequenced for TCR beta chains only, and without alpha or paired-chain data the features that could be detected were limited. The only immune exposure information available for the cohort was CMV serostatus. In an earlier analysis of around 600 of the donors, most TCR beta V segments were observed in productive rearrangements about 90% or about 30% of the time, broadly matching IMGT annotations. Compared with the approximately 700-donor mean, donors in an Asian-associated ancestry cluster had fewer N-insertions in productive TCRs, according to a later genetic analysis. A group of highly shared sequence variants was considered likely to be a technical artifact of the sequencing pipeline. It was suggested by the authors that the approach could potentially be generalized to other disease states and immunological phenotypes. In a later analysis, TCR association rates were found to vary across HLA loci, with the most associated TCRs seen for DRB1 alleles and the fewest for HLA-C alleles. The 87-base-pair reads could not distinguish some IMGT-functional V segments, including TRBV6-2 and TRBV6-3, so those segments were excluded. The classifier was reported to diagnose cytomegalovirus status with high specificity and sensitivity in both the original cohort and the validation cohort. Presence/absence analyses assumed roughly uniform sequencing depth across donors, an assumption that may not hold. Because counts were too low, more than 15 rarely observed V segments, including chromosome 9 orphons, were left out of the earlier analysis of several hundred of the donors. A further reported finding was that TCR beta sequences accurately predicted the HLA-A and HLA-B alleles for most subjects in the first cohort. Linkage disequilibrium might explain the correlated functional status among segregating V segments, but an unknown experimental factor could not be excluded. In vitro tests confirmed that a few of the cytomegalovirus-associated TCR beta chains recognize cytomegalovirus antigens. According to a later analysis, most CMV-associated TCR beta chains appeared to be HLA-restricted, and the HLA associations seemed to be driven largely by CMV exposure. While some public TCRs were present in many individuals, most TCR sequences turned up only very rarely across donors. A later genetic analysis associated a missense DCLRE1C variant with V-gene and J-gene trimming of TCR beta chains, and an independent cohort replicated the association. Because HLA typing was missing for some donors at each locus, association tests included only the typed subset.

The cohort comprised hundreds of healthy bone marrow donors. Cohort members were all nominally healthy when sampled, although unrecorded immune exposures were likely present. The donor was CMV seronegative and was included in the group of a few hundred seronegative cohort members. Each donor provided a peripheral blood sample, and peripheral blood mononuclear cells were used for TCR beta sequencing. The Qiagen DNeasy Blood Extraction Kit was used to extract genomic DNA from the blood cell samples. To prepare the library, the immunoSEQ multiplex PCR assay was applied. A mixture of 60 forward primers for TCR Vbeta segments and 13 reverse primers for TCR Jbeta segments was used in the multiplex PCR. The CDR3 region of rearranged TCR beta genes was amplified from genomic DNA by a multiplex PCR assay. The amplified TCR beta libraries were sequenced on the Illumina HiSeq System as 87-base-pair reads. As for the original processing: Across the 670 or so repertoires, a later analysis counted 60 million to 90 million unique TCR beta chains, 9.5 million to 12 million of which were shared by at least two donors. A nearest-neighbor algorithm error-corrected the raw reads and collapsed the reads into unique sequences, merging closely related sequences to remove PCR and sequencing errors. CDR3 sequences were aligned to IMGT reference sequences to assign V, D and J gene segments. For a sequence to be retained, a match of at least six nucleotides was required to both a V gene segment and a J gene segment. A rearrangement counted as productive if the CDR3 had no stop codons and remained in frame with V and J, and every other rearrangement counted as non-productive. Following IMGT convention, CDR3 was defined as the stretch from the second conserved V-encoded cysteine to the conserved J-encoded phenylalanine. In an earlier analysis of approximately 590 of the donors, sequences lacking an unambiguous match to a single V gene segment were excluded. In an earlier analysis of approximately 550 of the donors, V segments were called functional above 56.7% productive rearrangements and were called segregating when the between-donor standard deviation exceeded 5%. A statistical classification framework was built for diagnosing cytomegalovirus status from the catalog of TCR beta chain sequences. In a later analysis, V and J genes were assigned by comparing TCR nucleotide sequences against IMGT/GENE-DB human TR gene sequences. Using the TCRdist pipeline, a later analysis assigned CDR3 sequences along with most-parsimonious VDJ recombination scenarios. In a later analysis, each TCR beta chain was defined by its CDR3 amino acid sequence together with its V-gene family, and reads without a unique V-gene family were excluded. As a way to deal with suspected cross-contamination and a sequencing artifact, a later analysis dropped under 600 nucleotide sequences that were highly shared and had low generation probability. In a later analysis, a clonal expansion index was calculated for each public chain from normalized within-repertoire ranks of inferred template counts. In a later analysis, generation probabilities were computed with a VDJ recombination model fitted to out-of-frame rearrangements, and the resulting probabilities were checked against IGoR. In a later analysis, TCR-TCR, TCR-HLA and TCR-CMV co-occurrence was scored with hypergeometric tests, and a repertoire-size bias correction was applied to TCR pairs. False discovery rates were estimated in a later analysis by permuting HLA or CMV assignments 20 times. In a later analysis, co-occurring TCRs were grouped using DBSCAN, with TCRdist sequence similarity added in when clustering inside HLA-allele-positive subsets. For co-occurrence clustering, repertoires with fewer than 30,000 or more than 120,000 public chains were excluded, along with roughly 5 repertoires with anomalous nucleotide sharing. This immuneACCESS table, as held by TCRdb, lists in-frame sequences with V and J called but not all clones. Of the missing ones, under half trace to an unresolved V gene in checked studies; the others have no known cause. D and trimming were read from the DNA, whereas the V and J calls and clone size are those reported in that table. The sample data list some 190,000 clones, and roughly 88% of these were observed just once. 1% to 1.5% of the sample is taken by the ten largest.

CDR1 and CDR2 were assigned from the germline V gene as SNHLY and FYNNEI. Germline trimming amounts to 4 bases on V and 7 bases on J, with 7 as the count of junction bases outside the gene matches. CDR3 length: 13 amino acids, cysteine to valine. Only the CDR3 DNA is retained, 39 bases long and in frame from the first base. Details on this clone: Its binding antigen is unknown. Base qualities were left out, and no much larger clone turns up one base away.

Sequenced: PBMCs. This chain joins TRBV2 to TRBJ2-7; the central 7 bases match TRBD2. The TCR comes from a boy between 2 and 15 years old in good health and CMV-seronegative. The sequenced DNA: TGTGCCAGCAGTGTCGGAGTCGGGAGGGAGCAGTACGTC. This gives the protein CASSVGVGREQYV.